This entry lists 21 T cell receptor beta chains sequenced from one sample in a study of cytomegalovirus exposure and HLA in healthy donors. PCR primers comprised 60 Vbeta and 13 Jbeta primers. Sequencing was performed with immunoSEQ multiplex PCR; in TCRdb, only in-frame clones are kept and a portion is missing. This sample has about 160,000 clones, with roughly 84% found just once. The sample was PBMCs. These TCRs come from a man aged 50 to 59 in good health and CMV-seropositive.

This clone was detected once. The same CDR3 can be traced to other DNA sequences in this sample. The rearrangement uses TRBV7-3 and TRBJ2-5, with TRBD2 matching over 10 bases. The V gene's germline CDR1 is SGHTA and CDR2 FQGTGA. V shed 3 bases and J 4 bases; nucleotides not matched to a gene: 2. The CDR3 length is 14 residues. CDR3 region: CASSFSSGGETQYF. CDR3 in DNA: TGTGCCAGCAGCTTCTCTAGCGGGGGAGAGACCCAGTACTTC.

This clone was detected a few times. The chain links TRBV11-2 to TRBJ2-2; D unresolved. Per the germline V gene, CDR1 is SGHAT and CDR2 is FQNNGV. The V end lost 7 bases, the J end lost 4 bases, and 13 bases lay between the germline ends. The CDR3 totals 14 residues. DNA of the CDR3: TGTGCCAGCACGAATCGGAGAGGCACCGGGGAGCTGTTTTTT. This translates into CASTNRRGTGELFF.

V gene TRBV7-6 combines with J gene TRBJ2-1, with 16 bases identical to TRBD2. The CDR3 has 18 residues. J was trimmed by 2 bases and V by 4 bases; bases with no gene match: 5. Germline loops: CDR1 SGHVS, CDR2 FNYEAQ. For the CDR3, the DNA is TGTGCCAGCAGCTCGGGGACTAGCGGGAGGGCGGCCTACAATGAGCAGTTCTTC. Translation gives CASSSGTSGRAAYNEQFF.

The chain recombines TRBV5-6 with TRBJ1-1; TRBD1 agrees at 7 bases. The length of the CDR3 is 15 residues. The germline V gene has CDR1 SGHDT and CDR2 YYEEEE. Trimming removed 5 bases from V and 0 bases from J; junction bases left unmatched: 7. CDR3 sequence: CASRQIQGMNTEAFF. CDR3 bases: TGTGCCAGCAGACAAATACAGGGGATGAACACTGAAGCTTTCTTT.

This chain connects TRBV2 to TRBJ2-3; 9 bases align to TRBD1. The CDR3 sequence is 14 residues long. CDR1 is SNHLY, CDR2 FYNNEI, per germline. With V trimmed by 6 bases and J by 6 bases, 7 bases remained unmatched. CDR3 nucleotide sequence: TGTGCCAGCAGGCCGGGACAGGGATCTGATACGCAGTATTTT. It codes for CASRPGQGSDTQYF.

The count of this clone is one. The V call is TRBV20-1, the J call TRBJ2-5, with a possible D match to TRBD2 (6 bases). Germline assignment: CDR1 DFQATT and CDR2 SNEGSKA (reference sequence). The CDR3 runs 11 residues. V dropped 6 bases and J dropped 5 bases, with 10 bases sitting between them. The CDR3: CSAEGLETQYF. As DNA, the CDR3 is TGCAGTGCGGAGGGACTTGAGACCCAGTACTTC.

The V gene is TRBV2, the J gene TRBJ1-6, with D possibly matching TRBD1 (6 bases). The germline CDR1 and CDR2 sequences are SNHLY and FYNNEI. This CDR3 contains 14 residues. V lost 1 base and J lost 7, with 8 bases in between. CDR3 in amino acids: CASSEGTENSPLHF. The CDR3 region has the DNA TGTGCCAGCAGTGAAGGGACAGAGAATTCACCCCTCCACTTT.

For this clone: Other nucleotide sequences in the sample specify the same CDR3. The rearrangement links TRBV5-1 to TRBJ2-2; D gene uncertain. V lost 0 bases to trimming and J lost 6 bases, with 6 bases between them. The CDR3 is 13 amino acids. The germline V gene has CDR1 SGHRS and CDR2 YFSETQ. The CDR3 DNA reads TGCGCCAGCAGCTTGGAAGGAGCCGGGGAGCTGTTTTTT. It is translated as CASSLEGAGELFF.

The rearrangement joins TRBV5-8 to TRBJ1-5; 7 bases align to TRBD1. CDR1 and CDR2 (germline): SGHTS, YDEGEE. V lost 2 bases, J lost 4 bases, and 9 bases stayed unmatched. The CDR3 is made up of 16 amino acids. The CDR3 reads CASSFHLGTANQPQHF. The DNA of the CDR3 is TGTGCCAGCAGCTTTCATCTCGGGACAGCTAATCAGCCCCAGCATTTT.

The J gene is TRBJ2-7, the V gene TRBV27; weak D call: TRBD2 (7 bases). The CDR3 spans 16 residues. V dropped 2 bases and J dropped 3 bases, with 17 bases sitting between them. Germline V gene lookup returns CDR1 MNHEY and CDR2 SMNVEV (reference sequence). The CDR3 spells CASSLRPGGPSYEQYV. DNA of the CDR3: TGTGCCAGCAGTTTAAGACCCGGGGGGCCCAGCTACGAGCAGTACGTC.

Turning to this clone: Compared with germline, one end of the junction differs, possibly owing to a read error. This chain connects TRBV7-8 to TRBJ1-4, with 7 bases lining up with TRBD1. Looked up from germline, CDR1 is SGHVS and CDR2 is FQNEAQ. This CDR3 spans 14 amino acids. In DNA, the CDR3 is TGTGCCAGCAGATTAGACAGGGATAATGAAAAACTGTTTTTT. Residues: CASRLDRDNEKLFF.

The J gene is TRBJ2-2, the V gene TRBV7-3; possibly TRBD1 for D (6 bases). The length of the CDR3 is 13 residues. Germline V gene data show CDR1 as SGHTA and CDR2 as FQGTGA. V was trimmed by 4 bases and J by 7 bases, leaving 10 bases between them. CDR3 protein: CASSSLGGGELFF. For the CDR3, the DNA is TGTGCCAGCAGCTCCTTAGGGGGCGGGGAGCTGTTTTTT.

The chain links TRBV10-2 to TRBJ1-4; 11 bases agree with TRBD1. CDR1 WSHSY and CDR2 SAAADI come from the germline V gene. V was clipped by 3 bases and J by 8 bases; unmatched bases: 5. The CDR3 runs 15 residues. CDR3 loop: CASSEGTGGYEKLFF. The CDR3 DNA reads as TGCGCCAGCAGTGAAGGGACAGGGGGATACGAAAAACTGTTTTTT.

Here the CDR3 DNA reads TGTGCCAGCAGTTCCGACAGGGTTGGCACCTACAATGAGCAGTTCTTC. Translation: CASSSDRVGTYNEQFF. The rearrangement links TRBV6-6 to TRBJ2-1; 7 bases line up with TRBD1. The ends lost 4 bases at V and 2 bases at J; junction bases unmatched: 8. The CDR3 extends over 16 amino acids. From germline, CDR1 is MNHNY and CDR2 SVGAGI (reference sequence).

The rearrangement links TRBV27 to TRBJ2-7; the match to TRBD1 covers 10 bases. CDR3 length: 14 residues. Trimming took 6 bases from V and 2 from J; bases not matched to a gene: 4. Germline lookup yields CDR1 MNHEY and CDR2 SMNVEV (reference sequence). The CDR3 loop reads CASRRTGGTYEQYV. In DNA, the CDR3 is TGTGCCAGCAGAAGGACAGGGGGGACCTACGAGCAGTACGTC.

This clone was detected a few times. CDR3 nucleotides: TGTGCCAGCAGTTACCGGGCTAGCAGATTCACCGGGGAGCTGTTTTTT. Protein product: CASSYRASRFTGELFF. V and J are TRBV6-5 and TRBJ2-2; D is perhaps TRBD2 (5 bases). The germline V and J ends were trimmed by 2 bases and 4 bases, with 14 bases remaining between them. The germline CDR1 and CDR2 sequences are MNHEY and SVGAGI. This CDR3 comprises 16 residues.

The V call is TRBV14, the J call TRBJ2-3; 7 bases fit TRBD2. CDR3 size: 16 residues. V lost 1 base, J lost 4 bases, and 8 bases stayed unmatched. The V gene's germline CDR1 is SGHDN and CDR2 FVKESK. The chain's CDR3 is CASSQGVREWPDTQYF. The CDR3 nucleotides are TGTGCCAGCAGCCAAGGGGTGCGGGAGTGGCCAGATACGCAGTATTTT.

V and J are TRBV4-1 and TRBJ1-2; TRBD1 aligns across 10 bases. This CDR3 comprises 14 residues. Unmatched junction bases numbered 6, after V lost 4 bases and J lost 7 bases. Per the germline V gene, CDR1 is MGHRA and CDR2 is YSYEKL. CDR3 region: CASSLRQGAPGYTF. The CDR3 coding sequence is TGCGCCAGCAGCCTACGACAGGGGGCGCCTGGCTACACCTTC.

The rearrangement joins TRBV6-1 to TRBJ2-1; the D gene is possibly TRBD2 (6 bases). V lost 3 bases and J 12 bases, leaving 21 bases between the germline ends. The germline CDR1 and CDR2 sequences are MNHNS and SASEGT. This CDR3 contains 15 residues. CDR3 sequence (DNA): TGTGCCAGCAGTGAGACAAGTGGGACCTTCGGGGGGCAGTTCTTC. Translated: CASSETSGTFGGQFF.

This clone came up once. The V call is TRBV11-2, the J call TRBJ2-7, with no clear D. The CDR3 is 12 amino acids. Germline CDR1 is SGHAT and CDR2 is FQNNGV. V lost 5 bases and J 2 bases, leaving 7 bases between the germline ends. This CDR3 is CASSIQTYEQYF. As DNA, the CDR3 is TGTGCCAGCAGCATACAGACCTACGAGCAGTACTTC.

The V and J genes are TRBV7-9 and TRBJ2-2; 7 bases match TRBD1. The CDR3 spans 16 residues. J gave up 0 bases and V 6 bases, and 7 bases lay outside the gene matches. Germline-derived CDR1 and CDR2 are SEHNR and FQNEAQ (reference sequence). CDR3 in DNA: TGTGCCAGCAGTCCGACCGGGACAGCGAACACCGGGGAGCTGTTTTTT. This encodes CASSPTGTANTGELFF.